This T cell receptor (beta chain) comes out of a study of Graves' ophthalmopathy and Graves' hyperthyroidism. From germline, CDR1 is MNHNY and CDR2 SVGAGI (reference sequence). The germline V and J ends were trimmed by 6 bases and 4 bases, with 7 bases remaining between them. The CDR3 totals 11 residues. The study amplified TCR beta CDR3 regions using RNA transcripts. The library came from an HTBI-primed first-round RT-PCR and a second-round multiplex PCR. Via MiXCR, TCRdb re-called the multiplex PCR reads, giving one row per CDR3 protein. Among about 500,000 distinct CDR3 sequences listed, 35% to 40% were seen once.

Sequencing was done on a sample of peripheral blood or thyroid tissue (not recorded which). The V and J genes are TRBV6-6 and TRBJ2-7; D not resolved. This clonotype originated in an adult man with Graves' hyperthyroidism. The DNA for the CDR3 is TGTGCCAGCAGCGAGAAATACGAGCAGTACTTC. It is translated as CASSEKYEQYF.